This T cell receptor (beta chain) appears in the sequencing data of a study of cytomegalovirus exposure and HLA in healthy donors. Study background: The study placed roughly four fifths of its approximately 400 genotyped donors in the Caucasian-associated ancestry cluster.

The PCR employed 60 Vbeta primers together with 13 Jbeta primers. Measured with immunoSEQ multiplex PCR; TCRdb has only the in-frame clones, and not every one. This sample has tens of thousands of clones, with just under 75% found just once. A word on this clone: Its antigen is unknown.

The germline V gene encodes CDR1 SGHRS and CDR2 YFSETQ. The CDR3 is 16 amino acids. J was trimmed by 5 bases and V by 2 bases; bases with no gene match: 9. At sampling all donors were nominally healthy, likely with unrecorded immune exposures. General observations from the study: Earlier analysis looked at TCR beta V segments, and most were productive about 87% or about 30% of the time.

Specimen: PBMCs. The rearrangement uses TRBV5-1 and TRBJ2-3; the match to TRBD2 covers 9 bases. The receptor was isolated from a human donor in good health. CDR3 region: CASSFLLAGAGDTQYF. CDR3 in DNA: TGCGCCAGCAGCTTCCTTTTAGCGGGAGCTGGAGATACGCAGTATTTT.